The 25 T cell receptor beta chains below all came from one sample that was sequenced in a study of T cell clonality in common variable immunodeficiency. Produced via immunoSEQ multiplex PCR; TCRdb's table is partial and in-frame only. Listed here are 40,000 to 50,000 clones without any singletons, the top ten holding about 5.9%. The specimen was peripheral blood mononuclear cells. The receptors here all came from a person between 18 and 75 years old in good health.

This clone was observed many times. With the read ending 3 residues before the CDR3 end, the germline J gene is used to fill in that end. The V call is TRBV30, the J call TRBJ2-3; 11 nucleotides align to TRBD2. The CDR3 is made up of 15 amino acids. From germline, CDR1 is GTSNPN and CDR2 SVGIG (reference sequence). V lost 0 bases, J lost 7 bases, and 6 bases stayed unmatched. The CDR3 here is CAWSVRSGGANTQYF. The DNA read from the CDR3 is TGTGCCTGGAGTGTACGTAGCGGGGGGGCGAATACG.

Note on this clone: The read finishes 3 residues shy of the CDR3 end, and the germline J gene is used to complete it. The chain recombines TRBV19 with TRBJ2-4, with D possibly TRBD2 on 7 matching bases. The CDR3 totals 18 residues. Germline CDR1 LNHDA, CDR2 SQIVND (reference sequence). The part of the CDR3 DNA that was read is TGTGCCAGTAGTATTGAGGCTGGCAGGGGAGCAAAAACGGGAGGT. Its translation: CASSIEAGRGAKTGG. The CDR3 reads in full as CASSIEAGRGAKTGGQYF.

This clone was seen repeatedly, ten times or more. Read data end 3 residues before the CDR3 end; the end is taken from the germline J gene. The chain joins TRBV5-4 to TRBJ1-2, with 7 bases lining up with TRBD1. Trimming cost V 0 bases and J 4 bases; bases outside gene matches: 6. CDR3 size: 15 residues. Germline V lookup: CDR1 SGHNT, CDR2 YYREEE (reference sequence). The CDR3 sequence is CASSLVGPGGYGYTF. CDR3 bases read: TGTGCCAGCAGCTTGGTAGGTCCAGGGGGCTATGGC.

This clone was counted many times. The observed sequence ends 3 residues before the CDR3 terminus, with the missing tail filled in from the germline J gene. The genes are TRBV5-8 and TRBJ2-7; D possibly uses TRBD1 or TRBD2 (5 bases each). The CDR3 extends over 15 amino acids. The germline V gene has CDR1 SGHTS and CDR2 YDEGEE. Trimming left V 9 bases short and J 2 bases short, with 21 bases between. The CDR3 DNA, read in part, is TGTGCCACCTCAAGAGGGGCAGGGAATACCTACGAG. Its translation is CATSRGAGNTYE. The whole CDR3 is CATSRGAGNTYEQYF. The full variable domain, in which reference TRBV5-8 and TRBJ2-7 provide the parts outside the CDR3, is EAGVTQSPTHLIKTRGQQATLRCSPISGHTSVYWYQQALGLGLQFLLWYDEGEERNRGNFPPRFSGRQFPNYSSELNVNALELEDSALYLCATSRGAGNTYEQYFGPGTRLTVT.

This clone was seen many times. The read finishes 3 residues shy of the CDR3 end, and the germline J gene is used to complete it. The rearrangement uses TRBV5-1 and TRBJ1-6; 10 nucleotides line up with TRBD1. CDR1 is SGHRS and CDR2 is YFSETQ in the germline V gene. V lost 3 bases to trimming and J lost 9 bases; unmatched junction nucleotides: 9. The CDR3 is made up of 16 amino acids. CDR3 bases read: TGCGCCAGCAGCTCACGGACAGGGGGGACGTTTTCACCC. Translation: CASSSRTGGTFSP. The full CDR3 reads CASSSRTGGTFSPLHF.

This clone has at least ten counts. The read halts 3 residues ahead of the CDR3 end, with the missing end drawn from the germline J gene. The rearrangement links TRBV5-6 to TRBJ1-4; D call uncertain. The length of the CDR3 is 14 residues. Germline V gives CDR1 SGHDT, CDR2 YYEEEE. This CDR3 is CASSLGFAGSPLFF. CDR3 bases read: TGTGCCAGCAGCTTGGGGTTCGCGGGTTCACCA.

The table lists this clone with many counts. Coverage ceases 3 residues before the CDR3 finishes, and the germline J gene fills in the end. The chain combines TRBV20-1 with TRBJ1-4; 9 nucleotides align to TRBD1. V dropped 6 bases and J dropped 10; count of bases not matched to a gene: 9. The CDR3 covers 13 residues. CDR1 DFQATT and CDR2 SNEGSKA come from the germline V gene (reference sequence). CDR3 protein: CSAPTGGGGKLFF. Partial CDR3 DNA: TGCAGTGCCCCGACAGGGGGAGGTGGAAAA.

This clone was observed many times. CDR3 bases read: TGTGCCAGCAGCGCTCTGGGGGGAGGCTACGAG. It codes for CASSALGGGYE. Given in full, the CDR3 is CASSALGGGYEQYF. This chain joins TRBV7-9 and TRBJ2-7, with a tentative D call TRBD2 (6 bases). The DNA ends 3 residues before the CDR3 does, and the rest of the CDR3 is filled in from the germline J gene. Germline CDR1 and CDR2: SEHNR and FQNEAQ (reference sequence). The ends were cut back, 5 bases at V and 3 bases at J, with 14 bases in the middle. This CDR3 has 14 amino acids.

This clone was picked up many times. The CDR3 end falls 3 residues outside the read, so it is completed with the germline J gene. The chain joins TRBV7-2 to TRBJ2-5, with 7 nucleotides matching TRBD2. Germline V gives CDR1 SGHTA, CDR2 FQGNSA. Losses at the gene ends were 1 base for V and 4 bases for J; bases not matched to a gene: 6. CDR3 length: 15 amino acids. The CDR3 here is CASSLGAGTIETQYF. Incomplete CDR3 DNA: TGTGCCAGCAGCTTAGGGGCCGGGACTATAGAGACC.

This clone was seen repeatedly, ten times or more. Partial CDR3 DNA: TGTGCCTGGAGTGTACTTAGTGGC. Translated: CAWSVLSG. The full CDR3 sequence reads CAWSVLSGYTF. This sequence joins TRBV30 and TRBJ1-2; no definite D call. The read stops 3 residues short of the end of the CDR3; the missing end is completed from the germline J gene. This CDR3 contains 11 residues. The germline V gene has CDR1 GTSNPN and CDR2 SVGIG (reference sequence). Trimming removed 0 bases at V and 7 bases at J, with 6 bases between.

In regard to this clone: The read ends 3 residues early relative to the CDR3; the germline J gene fills the gap. The V and J genes are TRBV6-2 or TRBV6-3 and TRBJ2-3; D remains unclear. The CDR3 spans 11 residues. Germline V gene sequence: CDR1 MNHEY, CDR2 SVGEGT. CDR3 amino acids: CASSPGSTQYF. The sequenced CDR3 bases are TGTGCCAGCAGCCCCGGTTCGACG.

The table lists this clone with a few counts. The sequenced fragment ends 3 residues before the CDR3 boundary, so the rest is inferred from the germline J gene. The V gene is TRBV7-6, the J gene TRBJ1-2, with D tentatively TRBD1 (6 bases). Germline V lookup: CDR1 SGHVS, CDR2 FNYEAQ. This CDR3 region has 16 residues. CDR3 bases read: TGTGCCAGCAGCTTAGTGGCAGGGGTGATATACAATGAC. It is translated as CASSLVAGVIYND. The whole CDR3 protein is CASSLVAGVIYNDYTF.

Of note for this clone: The read terminates 3 residues before the CDR3 end, so the remaining end is supplied by the germline J gene. The rearrangement joins TRBV2 to TRBJ1-1, with TRBD1 as a possible D gene (6 bases). The CDR3 covers 15 residues. The germline V gene has CDR1 SNHLY and CDR2 FYNNEI. CDR3 bases read: TGTGCCAGTTCGGGGTTGCTGGGGGCCAAAAACATT. Residues: CASSGLLGAKNI. The full-length CDR3 reads as CASSGLLGAKNIAFF.

This clone occurred a few times. The read ends 3 residues before the CDR3 terminus; that terminus is restored from the germline J gene. The V and J genes are TRBV11-2 and TRBJ2-2; D is possibly TRBD1 (5 bases). The CDR3 contains 15 residues. Germline lookup yields CDR1 SGHAT and CDR2 FQNNGV. The part of the CDR3 DNA that was read is TGTGCCAGCAGCTTAGGAAGTCCTGGGGCCAACGTG. This sequence encodes CASSLGSPGANV. The CDR3 in its entirety is CASSLGSPGANVLFF.

This clone was found many times. The read finishes 3 residues shy of the CDR3 end, and the germline J gene is used to complete it. Other DNA variants within this sample encode the same CDR3. The chain uses TRBV7-2 and TRBJ1-2, with TRBD1 as a possible D gene (5 bases). Deletions cut 5 bases from V and 0 bases from J, with 13 bases between. Germline CDR1 and CDR2: SGHTA and FQGNSA. This CDR3 is 15 amino acids long. The CDR3 spells CASSPQAGTNYGYTF. The CDR3 bases that were read are TGTGCCAGCAGCCCACAGGCAGGAACTAACTATGGC.

This clone was recorded at least ten times. The read terminates 3 residues before the CDR3 end, so the remaining end is supplied by the germline J gene. The same CDR3 arises from other DNA sequences in this sample as well. The chain uses TRBV5-1 and TRBJ1-3; no reliable D call. This CDR3 comprises 15 residues. Trimming took off 0 bases at V and 3 bases at J, with 10 bases between the two ends. Germline V CDR1 and CDR2: SGHRS, YFSETQ. CDR3 DNA (partial): TGCGCCAGCAGCTTGGCCGGATCAGGTGGAAACACC. It is translated as CASSLAGSGGNT. The full CDR3 reads CASSLAGSGGNTIYF.

In this sample, this clone turned up many times. The sequenced fragment ends 3 residues before the CDR3 boundary, so the rest is inferred from the germline J gene. V and J are TRBV30 and TRBJ2-1, with D possibly TRBD2 on 6 matching bases. There are 15 residues in the CDR3. V shed 4 bases and J shed 4 bases, with 17 bases lying between them. Per the germline V gene, CDR1 is GTSNPN and CDR2 is SVGIG (reference sequence). The CDR3: CAWTSGAGIYNEQFF. The covered CDR3 bases are TGTGCCTGGACCTCTGGGGCGGGGATATACAATGAG.

In its sample, this clone was seen a few times. This clone may be a read error of a much larger clone one base away. The CDR3 is cut off 3 residues early in the read; its end comes from the germline J gene. The chain employs TRBV30 and TRBJ1-4, with TRBD1 matching over 8 bases. The CDR3 runs 16 residues. The germline gives CDR1 GTSNPN, CDR2 SVGIG (reference sequence). The CDR3 sequence is CAWSQDRVGGANVLFF. The CDR3 bases that were read are TGTGCCTGGAGTCAGGACAGGGTTGGTGGGGCCAACGTA.

This clone was seen many times. The read terminates 3 residues before the CDR3 end, so the remaining end is supplied by the germline J gene. The V call is TRBV12-3 or TRBV12-4, the J call TRBJ1-1, with D perhaps TRBD1 (5 bases). Between the trimmed V and J ends, which lost 3 bases and 6 bases, there was a span of 20 bases. The CDR3 consists of 16 residues. CDR3 DNA (partial): TGTGCCAGCAGTTTCAGGGTTGTCGGGGGAAGCCCTGAA. The encoded protein is CASSFRVVGGSPE. The full-length CDR3 reads as CASSFRVVGGSPEAFF.

In its sample, this clone was seen many times. The observed sequence ends 3 residues before the CDR3 terminus, with the missing tail filled in from the germline J gene. V is TRBV10-3 and J is TRBJ2-5, with TRBD2 identical over 11 bases. Germline V lookup: CDR1 ENHRY, CDR2 SYGVKD. V gave up 3 bases and J gave up 4 bases; unmatched junction bases: 7. This CDR3 has 16 amino acids. The CDR3 sequence is CAISEGLAGGGETQYF. CDR3 DNA, as far as it was read: TGTGCCATCAGTGAAGGATTAGCGGGGGGGGGAGAGACC.

This clone was observed many times. The CDR3 is cut off 3 residues early in the read; its end comes from the germline J gene. V and J are TRBV5-3 and TRBJ1-5; 7 positions match TRBD1. TRBV5-3 is an ORF, with its function uncertain. There are 14 residues in the CDR3. V dropped 7 bases and J dropped 2; count of bases not matched to a gene: 6. This chain's CDR3 is CARLPGQCNQPQHF. The sequenced part of the CDR3 DNA is TGTGCCAGACTTCCGGGACAGTGCAATCAGCCC.

In its sample, this clone was seen a few times. The read ends 3 residues early relative to the CDR3; the germline J gene fills the gap. The chain couples TRBV18 to TRBJ2-4; TRBD1 matches 8 bases. The CDR3 extends over 15 amino acids. Germline loops: CDR1 KGHSH, CDR2 LQKENI. CDR3 bases read: TGTGCCAGCTCACGTAACAGGGGGGATAACTATGGT. This translates into CASSRNRGDNYG. The entire CDR3 sequence reads CASSRNRGDNYGQYF.

This clone was counted many times. The observed sequence ends 3 residues before the CDR3 terminus, with the missing tail filled in from the germline J gene. The V and J genes are TRBV4-2 and TRBJ2-5; tentative D call: TRBD1 (5 bases). Germline V gene sequence: CDR1 LGHNA, CDR2 YNFKEQ. This CDR3 has 15 amino acids. Deletions cut 3 bases from V and 1 base from J, with 12 bases between. The part of the CDR3 DNA that was read is TGTGCCAGCAGCCACGAGTGGGGCGGCCAAGAGACC. This sequence encodes CASSHEWGGQET. The whole CDR3 protein is CASSHEWGGQETQYF.

This clone appeared many times. The read comes to an end 3 residues before the CDR3 does, leaving the germline J gene to fill in the end. V gene TRBV7-2 combines with J gene TRBJ2-1, with D uncertain. This CDR3 comprises 15 residues. V lost 5 bases to trimming and J lost 0 bases, with 11 bases between them. Germline assignment: CDR1 SGHTA and CDR2 FQGNSA. Incomplete CDR3 DNA: TGTGCCAGCAGCCCCCGCAAGGGCTCCTACAATGAG. Translated: CASSPRKGSYNE. In full, the CDR3 reads CASSPRKGSYNEQFF.

This clone was seen at least ten times. The DNA ends 3 residues before the CDR3 does, and the rest of the CDR3 is filled in from the germline J gene. This chain links TRBV10-1 with TRBJ2-1, with 8 bases matching TRBD1. The CDR3 runs 16 residues. Per germline, CDR1 WNHNN and CDR2 SYGVQD (reference sequence). Losses at the gene ends were 1 base for V and 7 bases for J; bases not matched to a gene: 9. CDR3 loop: CASSELRTGSFNEQFF. CDR3 bases read: TGCGCCAGCAGTGAGTTAAGGACAGGGTCGTTTAATGAG.